This TCR beta chain is drawn from a study of OX40 agonist ivuxolimab in advanced cancers. For the study in its entirety: Ivuxolimab, which targeted the costimulatory receptor OX40 (CD134), was an agonistic, fully human IgG2 monoclonal antibody. Intravenous ivuxolimab was administered to patients every 2 weeks at six dose levels: 0.01, 0.1, 0.3, 1.5, 3 and 10 mg/kg. Among the approximately 54 dose-escalation patients, about 20 had hepatocellular carcinoma, around 15 melanoma, 9 renal cell carcinoma and 9 head and neck cancer. A male proportion of around 81% and a mean age of 60 years, ranging from about 20 to 85, were recorded for the dose-escalation cohort. Patients were allowed to have had prior anti-PD-1, anti-PD-L1 or anti-CTLA-4 therapy, and 30% to 50% of the dose-escalation patients had previously received checkpoint inhibitors. Partial responses were achieved by three dose-escalation patients, of whom one had hepatocellular carcinoma and two had cutaneous melanoma. The point of sequencing TCRbeta in the periphery was to test whether ivuxolimab changed TCR sequence diversity and drove clonal T-cell expansion. The paper covers the monotherapy dose-escalation part of the phase I ivuxolimab trial, which included N of about 56 patients.

Here V drops 3 bases and J drops 5 bases, and the junction holds 3 bases not matched to any gene. The germline V gene (reference sequence) sets CDR1 to LNHDA and CDR2 to SQIVND. The CDR3 runs 14 residues from the cysteine to the phenylalanine. Here the CDR3 DNA is all that survives: 42 bases in frame from base 1. In the case of this clone: No cognate antigen has been identified for it. Base quality data are lacking; no much larger clone is found one base away.

For sequencing of the TCRbeta CDR3 region, genomic DNA was extracted from the sorted cells. The immunoSEQ Assay was used for sequencing of TCRbeta CDR3 regions. In its TCRdb copy, this immuneACCESS table keeps in-frame sequences only and misses some clones. Where compared with another copy, unresolved V genes explain less than half of these, and the others have no known cause. In all, the sample holds some 11,000 clones, and roughly 80% of those were seen once. The ten largest account for 33% of the sample. Broad study findings and their caveats: After ivuxolimab, CD8+ T cells had more expanded clones than CD4+ T cells on average. The antigen specificity of the peripheral T cells that underwent clonal expansion was not determined. Low levels of normalized T-cell clonal expansion were also seen in some nonresponding patients. In the 0.1-3.0 mg/kg groups, partial responders were among the patients with the lowest normalized peripheral clonal expansion, particularly in CD8+ T cells. At doses of 0.1 to 3.0 mg/kg, clonal expansion of both CD4+ and CD8+ blood T cells was observed from baseline to week 6.

The trial excluded patients who had a history of autoimmune disease or who were on systemic immunosuppression. Peripheral blood for TCR sequencing was drawn from every dose cohort at baseline, at cycle 4 day 1 and at cycle 7 day 1. The samples were drawn from a first-in-human, open-label, multicenter phase I dose-escalation trial of ivuxolimab. Adults with locally advanced or metastatic melanoma, renal cell carcinoma, hepatocellular carcinoma or head and neck squamous cell carcinoma were enrolled in the trial. Before TCR sequencing, CD4+ T cells and CD8+ T cells were sorted from peripheral blood as separate populations.

The TCR originated in an adult with an advanced solid tumor such as melanoma, head and neck, liver or kidney cancer. Sample: CD4+ or CD8+ T cells sorted from blood, taken in a trial of the OX40 agonist ivuxolimab. The sequence links TRBV19 to TRBJ2-7; TRBD2 fits 11 bases in the junction. The DNA sequence is as follows: TGTGCCAGTAGTATCGGGACTAGCGGCAACGAGCAGTACTTC. Its protein product is CASSIGTSGNEQYF. Beyond the CDR3, the reference TRBV19 and TRBJ2-7 genes provide the residues; the full variable domain reads: DGGITQSPKYLFRKEGQNVTLSCEQNLNHDAMYWYRQDPGQGLRLIYYSQIVNDFQKGDIAEGYSVSREKKESFPLTVTSAQKNPTAFYLCASSIGTSGNEQYFGPGTRLTVT.